This T cell receptor beta chain appears in the sequencing data of a study of blood T cell repertoires in COVID-19. Study details: From T cells, B-cell-depleted T cells, or PBMCs came the material, which was cDNA or gDNA.

Per the germline V gene, CDR1 is SGHAT and CDR2 is FQNNGV. The CDR3 loop spans 15 amino acids. The V and J ends lost 5 bases and 5 bases respectively, with 19 bases between them. Repertoires were generated with immunoSEQ multiplex PCR, while TCRdb's copy carries only in-frame clones and drops some. The sample records roughly 92,000 clones, around 90% being singletons. This sequence was found in a woman aged 80 or over with active or convalescent COVID-19. The sample consisted of peripheral blood. The rearrangement joins TRBV11-2 to TRBJ2-7; a weak D match, TRBD2 (5 bases). CDR3 in amino acids: CASSPVGGLYNEQYF. The CDR3 DNA follows: TGTGCCAGCAGCCCAGTCGGAGGCCTTTACAACGAGCAGTACTTC.